These T cell receptor beta chains were read from a single sample in a study of shared clonotypes between healthy human individuals. Here immunoSEQ multiplex PCR was the method, and the copy in TCRdb shows in-frame clones only, minus some. The sample includes about 800,000 clones, approximately 97% of them seen just once. Specimen: naive CD8+ T cells sorted from blood. The receptors derive from a man aged 30-40 years in good health. Each CDR3 is given without its conserved first and last residue.

V gene	J gene	CDR3 protein
TRBV4-1	TRBJ1-5	ASSQEPYSNQPQH
TRBV4-3	TRBJ2-7	ASSQDLAAAKYDEQY
TRBV28	TRBJ2-2	ASSLTENTGELF
TRBV29-1	TRBJ2-7	SVTQESYEQY
TRBV27	TRBJ1-1	ASSSARVGAEAF
TRBV27	TRBJ2-3	ASRVGGTDTQY
TRBV4-1	TRBJ2-2	ASSHDGTSGSYNTGELF
TRBV28	TRBJ2-5	ASSLWRGQETQY
TRBV11-2	TRBJ2-7	ASRHTSGSFLRPYEQY
TRBV29-1	TRBJ2-4	SVILVDKNIQY
TRBV4-1	TRBJ1-1	ASSQGGVNTEAF
TRBV11-2	TRBJ2-1	ASSLLAKQF
TRBV5-5	TRBJ2-5	ASSFGTFQETQY
TRBV10-3	TRBJ1-1	AISEATEAF
TRBV28	TRBJ1-5	ASRSGRYSNQPQH
TRBV19	TRBJ2-7	ASRTGSEQY
TRBV27	TRBJ1-5	ASSDGTGGSQPQH
TRBV7-9	TRBJ2-7	ASSLVTGASSYEQY
TRBV2	TRBJ1-5	ASKGPDNQPQH
TRBV6-9	TRBJ2-4	ASGTGTLHSLAKNIQY
TRBV7-8	TRBJ2-1	ASSLAYLGSGSKSDEQF
TRBV5-1	TRBJ1-2	ASSLDTYGYT
TRBV30	TRBJ2-1	AWSSGAGYNEQF
TRBV29-1	TRBJ2-7	SVEVGTGFEQY
TRBV21-1	TRBJ2-6	ASSKTGGYSGANVLT
TRBV27	TRBJ2-1	ASSLGGLAERF
TRBV13	TRBJ2-7	ASSSSGSYEQY
TRBV6-4	TRBJ2-2	ASSVYAFPTGELF
TRBV11-2	TRBJ2-5	ASSSGAGTIGGTQY
TRBV6-1	TRBJ2-3	ASSGPRAGGTDTQY
TRBV7-9	TRBJ1-5	ASSLQGPQPQH
TRBV6-5	TRBJ1-1	ASSYPEGNTEAF
TRBV27	TRBJ2-1	ASSLFPGGNEQF
TRBV7-9	TRBJ1-2	ASSPALNYGYT
TRBV4-1	TRBJ2-5	ASSQETGNLQETQY
TRBV27	TRBJ1-3	ASSSRGGSGSGNTIY
TRBV27	TRBJ1-2	ASSFDRGLGYGYT
TRBV6-5	TRBJ2-2	ASSDVRGELF
TRBV6-5	TRBJ1-1	ASSSGALGLEAF
TRBV30	TRBJ2-5	AWSLGLAGDETQY